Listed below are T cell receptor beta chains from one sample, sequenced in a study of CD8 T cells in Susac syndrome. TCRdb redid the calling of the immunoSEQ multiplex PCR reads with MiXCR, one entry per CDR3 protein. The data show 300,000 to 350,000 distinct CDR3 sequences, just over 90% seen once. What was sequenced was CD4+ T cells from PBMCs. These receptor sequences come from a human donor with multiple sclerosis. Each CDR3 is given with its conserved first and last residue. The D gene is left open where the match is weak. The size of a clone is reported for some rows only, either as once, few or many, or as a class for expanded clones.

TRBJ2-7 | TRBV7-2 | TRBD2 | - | CASLEKLAGSYEQYF | TGTGCCAGCCTAGAGAAATTAGCGGGGAGCTACGAGCAGTACTTC
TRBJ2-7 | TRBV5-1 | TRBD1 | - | CASSLGTGIVSEQYF | TGCGCCAGCAGCCTCGGGACAGGAATCGTTAGTGAGCAGTACTTC
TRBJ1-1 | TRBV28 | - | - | CASREPARTEAFF | TGTGCCAGCAGGGAACCCGCGCGAACTGAAGCTTTCTTT
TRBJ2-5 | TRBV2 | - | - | CASSYDEQETQYF | TGTGCCAGCAGTTACGACGAGCAAGAGACCCAGTACTTC
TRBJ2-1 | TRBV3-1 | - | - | CASSQDPGSYNEQFF | TGTGCCAGCAGCCAAGATCCGGGGAGCTACAATGAGCAGTTCTTC
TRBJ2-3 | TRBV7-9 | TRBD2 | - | CASSRTSGSTDTQYF | TGTGCCAGCAGTCGGACTAGCGGTAGCACAGATACGCAGTATTTT
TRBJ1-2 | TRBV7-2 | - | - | CASTGADYGYTF | TGTGCCAGCACAGGGGCGGACTATGGCTACACCTTC
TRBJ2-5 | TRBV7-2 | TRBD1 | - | CASSFETGVGETQYF | TGTGCCAGCAGCTTCGAGACAGGGGTAGGAGAGACCCAGTACTTC
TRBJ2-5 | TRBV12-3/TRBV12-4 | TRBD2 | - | CASSVTSGSPETQYF | TGTGCCAGCAGCGTCACTAGCGGGAGCCCTGAGACCCAGTACTTC
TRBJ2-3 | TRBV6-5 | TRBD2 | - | CASSYTGGPTDTQYF | TGTGCCAGCAGTTATACGGGGGGGCCGACAGATACGCAGTATTTT
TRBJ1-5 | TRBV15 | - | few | CATSREKGPQPQHF | TGTGCCACCAGCAGAGAAAAGGGTCCTCAGCCCCAGCATTTT
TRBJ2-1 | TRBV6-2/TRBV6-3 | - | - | CASGRRGRGEQFF | TGTGCCAGCGGCCGGAGGGGCCGGGGTGAGCAGTTCTTC
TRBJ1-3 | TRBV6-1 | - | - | CASNSGNSGNTIYF | TGTGCCAGCAATTCAGGAAACTCTGGAAACACCATATATTTT
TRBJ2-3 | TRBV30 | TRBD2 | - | CAISLAGGFTDTQYF | TGTGCCATTTCACTAGCGGGAGGCTTCACAGATACGCAGTATTTT
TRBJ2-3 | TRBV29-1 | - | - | CSVGTDTQYF | TGCAGCGTTGGCACAGATACGCAGTATTTT
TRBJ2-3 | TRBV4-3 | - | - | CASSLGSLRTDTQYF | TGCGCCAGCAGCCTGGGATCTCTGCGGACGGATACGCAGTATTTT
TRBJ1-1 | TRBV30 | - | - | CAWSPSSGNTEAFF | TGTGCCTGGAGTCCCTCCTCGGGGAACACTGAAGCTTTCTTT
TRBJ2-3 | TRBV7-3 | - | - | CASSLRGFTDTQYF | TGTGCCAGCAGCCTCCGGGGGTTCACAGATACGCAGTATTTT
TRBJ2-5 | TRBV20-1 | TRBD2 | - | CSASGGALTETQYF | TGCAGTGCTAGCGGGGGGGCCTTGACGGAGACCCAGTACTTC
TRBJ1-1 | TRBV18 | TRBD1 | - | CASSTAGTGAEAFF | TGTGCCAGCTCAACGGCCGGGACAGGGGCTGAAGCTTTCTTT
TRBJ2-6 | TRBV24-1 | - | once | CATSNPLGGSGANVLTF | TGTGCCACCAGTAACCCTCTCGGAGGCTCTGGGGCCAACGTCCTGACTTTC
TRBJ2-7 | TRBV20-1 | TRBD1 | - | CSAEDRTGSYEQYF | TGCAGTGCCGAAGATAGGACAGGAAGCTACGAGCAGTACTTC
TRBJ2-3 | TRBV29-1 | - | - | CSATQGLGHTDTQYF | TGCAGCGCTACACAGGGTTTGGGCCACACAGATACGCAGTATTTT
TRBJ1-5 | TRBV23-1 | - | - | CASSHRALLHQPQHF | TGCGCCAGCAGTCATAGGGCCCTTCTCCATCAGCCCCAGCATTTT
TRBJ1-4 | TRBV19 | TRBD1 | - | CASGHRGMEKLFF | TGTGCCAGTGGACACAGGGGGATGGAAAAACTGTTTTTT
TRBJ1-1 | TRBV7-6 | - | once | CASSLNKDTEAFF | TGTGCCAGCAGCTTAAATAAGGACACTGAAGCTTTCTTT
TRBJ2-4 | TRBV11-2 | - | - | CASSFSETRPKNIQYF | TGTGCCAGCAGCTTCTCGGAGACTAGACCCAAAAACATTCAGTACTTC
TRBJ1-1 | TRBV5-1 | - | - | CASSLFKGEMNTEAFF | TGCGCCAGCAGCTTGTTCAAGGGGGAGATGAACACTGAAGCTTTCTTT
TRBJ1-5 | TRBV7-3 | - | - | CASSLGWRGTCARGQPQHF | TGTGCCAGCAGCCTAGGCTGGCGGGGGACATGTGCCCGAGGACAGCCCCAGCATTTT
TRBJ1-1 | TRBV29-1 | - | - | CSVVGDISTEAFF | TGCAGCGTTGTCGGTGACATTTCGACTGAAGCTTTCTTT
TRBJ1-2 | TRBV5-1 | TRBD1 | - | CASSTNPGTGALNYGYTF | TGCGCCAGCAGCACAAATCCCGGGACAGGAGCTCTCAACTATGGCTACACCTTC
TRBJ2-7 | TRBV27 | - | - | CASSFSGGPYEQYF | TGTGCCAGCAGTTTCTCGGGCGGACCCTACGAGCAGTACTTC
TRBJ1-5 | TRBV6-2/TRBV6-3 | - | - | CASSGLERYQPQHF | TGTGCCAGCAGTGGCCTGGAACGATATCAGCCCCAGCATTTT
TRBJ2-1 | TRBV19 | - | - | CASSIEDYSYNEQFF | TGTGCCAGTAGTATTGAGGATTACTCCTACAATGAGCAGTTCTTC
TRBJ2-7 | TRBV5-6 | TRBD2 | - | CASSLRTSGRASSYEQYF | TGTGCCAGCAGCTTGCGGACTAGCGGGAGGGCGAGCTCCTACGAGCAGTACTTC
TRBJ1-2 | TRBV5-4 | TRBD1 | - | CASSIPGQGVSGYTF | TGTGCCAGCAGCATACCGGGACAGGGAGTCAGCGGCTACACCTTC
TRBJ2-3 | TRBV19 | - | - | CASSSSGQRTDTQYF | TGTGCCAGTAGTAGCAGCGGACAAAGAACGGATACGCAGTATTTT
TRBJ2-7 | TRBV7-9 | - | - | CAGPGGNYEQYF | TGTGCCGGACCTGGCGGAAACTACGAGCAGTACTTC
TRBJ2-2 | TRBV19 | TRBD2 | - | CASSFAGGYTGELFF | TGTGCCAGTAGTTTCGCGGGGGGGTACACCGGGGAGCTGTTTTTT
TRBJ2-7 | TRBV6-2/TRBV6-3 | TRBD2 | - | CASSLPPGREQYF | TGTGCCAGCAGCCTCCCCCCCGGGAGGGAGCAGTACTTC
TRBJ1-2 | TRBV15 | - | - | CATSPDSAFNYGYTF | TGTGCCACCAGCCCGGACAGCGCCTTTAACTATGGCTACACCTTC
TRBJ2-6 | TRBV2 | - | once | CASSDGIPGANVLTF | TGTGCCAGCAGTGATGGGATCCCTGGGGCCAACGTCCTGACTTTC
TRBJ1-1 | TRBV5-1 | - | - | CASSFTGLDTEAFF | TGCGCCAGCAGCTTTACGGGGTTGGACACTGAAGCTTTCTTT
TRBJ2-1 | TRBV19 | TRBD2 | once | CASSSAGGAYNEQFF | TGTGCCAGTTCTTCAGCGGGGGGCGCCTACAATGAGCAGTTCTTC
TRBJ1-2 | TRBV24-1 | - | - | CATSDSGGGHYGYTF | TGTGCCACCAGTGATTCTGGGGGAGGTCACTATGGCTACACCTTC
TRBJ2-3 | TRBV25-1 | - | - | CASSERYTDTQYF | TGTGCCAGCAGTGAAAGGTACACAGATACGCAGTATTTT
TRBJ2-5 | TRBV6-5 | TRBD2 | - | CASSVAGGVQETQYF | TGTGCCAGCAGCGTAGCGGGAGGAGTCCAAGAGACCCAGTACTTC
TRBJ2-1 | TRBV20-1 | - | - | CSAEGAYNEQFF | TGCAGTGCCGAAGGTGCCTACAATGAGCAGTTCTTC
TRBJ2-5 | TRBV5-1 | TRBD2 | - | CASSMIAGAGNGQYF | TGCGCCAGCAGCATGATAGCGGGGGCCGGAAACGGCCAGTACTTC
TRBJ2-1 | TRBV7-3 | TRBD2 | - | CASSLDSSTSGRRHEQFF | TGTGCCAGCAGCTTAGACTCTAGCACTAGCGGGAGGAGGCATGAGCAGTTCTTC
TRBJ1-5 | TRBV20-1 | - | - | CSARVGGAGVGNQPQHF | TGCAGTGCTAGGGTTGGAGGGGCAGGGGTGGGCAATCAGCCCCAGCATTTT
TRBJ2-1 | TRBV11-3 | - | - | CASSLDRDDNEQFF | TGTGCCAGCAGCTTAGATCGGGACGACAATGAGCAGTTCTTC
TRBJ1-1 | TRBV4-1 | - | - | CASSQDTLVTEAFF | TGCGCCAGCAGCCAGGACACCTTGGTGACTGAAGCTTTCTTT
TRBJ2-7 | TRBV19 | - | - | CASSMGLVLSYEQYF | TGTGCCAGTAGTATGGGGCTGGTCTTATCGTACGAGCAGTACTTC